What follows describes a single T cell receptor (beta chain). Its antigen is unknown. No base qualities exist here, and no much larger clone lies one base off it. The library relied on the immunoSEQ multiplex PCR assay. The study's processing was this. A statistical classification framework was built to diagnose cytomegalovirus status from the catalog of TCR beta chain sequences. TCRdb took over this immuneACCESS table, retaining in-frame rearrangements with V and J assigned. Such tables are incomplete; in checked studies, under half of the missing clones stem from an unresolved V gene, and the remainder is unexplained. V and J calls and clone size are copied from that table; D and trimming were computed from the DNA. A total of fewer than 400,000 clones appear in this sample, around 90% of them only once. The biggest ten clones account for around 0.96% of the sample. The sample comes from a study of cytomegalovirus exposure and HLA in healthy donors listed by TCRdb under 2017. Context from the whole study: A later analysis indicated that the roughly 130 validation repertoires were generated on the platform also employed for the roughly 650 repertoires of the first cohort. The study combined high-throughput TCR immunosequencing, statistical association of individual TCRs with disease status, and machine learning to predict cytomegalovirus infection status. In addition to the first cohort of around 670 subjects, a separate validation cohort of approximately 110 different subjects was used. The study aimed to test whether cataloging public T cell receptors could reveal signatures of past pathogen exposure. What the authors observed across the whole study: The study listed around 160 TCR beta chains as associated with cytomegalovirus. The classifier was reported to diagnose cytomegalovirus status with high specificity and sensitivity in both the original and validation cohorts. A later analysis found that TCRs clustered in the first cohort also tended to co-occur in the approximately 120 validation repertoires, with 90% to 95% of cluster scores above 0. A few of the identified cytomegalovirus-associated TCR beta chains were confirmed in vitro to be specific for cytomegalovirus antigens. While some public TCRs were present in many individuals, most TCR sequences turned up only very rarely across donors. According to the authors, the approach could potentially be generalized to other disease states and immunological phenotypes. The validation cohort had no HLA typing available for a later analysis, so co-occurrence within that cohort was assessed over all 130 or so repertoires.

Separate from the approximately 670-subject first cohort, the validation cohort of roughly 120 subjects was the group to which the donors belonged. The CDR3 runs 14 residues from the cysteine to the phenylalanine. The retained sequence is limited to the CDR3, 42 bases, with the frame set at the first base. For this chain, trimming is 5 bases at the V end and 5 bases at the J end, and the number of junction bases without a gene match is 8. CDR1 and CDR2 are read off the germline V gene as SGHDT and YYEEEE. This clonotype originated in a man aged 30 to 39 in good health and CMV-seronegative. The sequence is built from TRBV5-6 and TRBJ1-2; TRBD1 aligns with 8 central bases. Input material: PBMCs. At the DNA level, the sequence is TGTGCCAGCAGTCGGACAGGGTTCGATTATGGCTACACCTTC. The encoded protein is CASSRTGFDYGYTF.